This T cell receptor (beta chain) was profiled in a study of shared clonotypes between healthy human individuals. Trimming pared 3 bases from V and 3 bases from J, leaving 12 bases between. Germline V gene data show CDR1 as SGHRS and CDR2 as YFSETQ. The CDR3 is 14 residues long. For each subset, genomic DNA was distributed in equal portions over several immunoSEQ plates. Libraries were prepared by immunoSEQ multiplex PCR; TCRdb keeps only in-frame clonotypes and omits some of them. In the table there are millions of clones, roughly 96% of which are singletons. The genes are TRBV5-1 and TRBJ2-5; D remains unclear. This clonotype was sampled from a man aged 18 to 29 in good health. Sequenced material: naive CD4+ T cells sorted from blood. Subset given: CD45RA+ positively selected. CDR3 nucleotide sequence: TGCGCCAGCAGCTCGACGGTTCAGAAAGAGACCCAGTACTTC. It yields the protein CASSSTVQKETQYF. Using reference TRBV5-1 and TRBJ2-5 for the parts outside the CDR3, the full variable domain is KAGVTQTPRYLIKTRGQQVTLSCSPISGHRSVSWYQQTPGQGLQFLFEYFSETQRNKGNFPGRFSGRQFSNSRSEMNVSTLELGDSALYLCASSSTVQKETQYFGPGTRLLVL.